This T cell receptor (beta chain) is from a study of T cell responses to AZD1222 COVID-19 vaccine. The study, taken as a whole, reports: Increases in Spike-specific TCR breadth and depth were seen after two AZD1222 doses. At baseline, just 5 or 6 AZD1222 recipients tested seropositive. The sample set comprised mostly white British donors with more females, and clonal diversity was possibly underestimated.

A note on this clone: Antigen unknown.

The CDR3 is made up of 16 amino acids. With 1 base removed from V and 0 bases from J, the gap between germline ends came to 10 bases. The germline V gene encodes CDR1 MGHRA and CDR2 YSYEKL. The assay was immunoSEQ multiplex PCR, and TCRdb's table has in-frame clones only and misses some. The data show under 150,000 clones, about 91% seen once. The TCR was taken from an adult who received the AZD1222 COVID-19 vaccine. The sequences come from peripheral blood, collected 28 days after the second AZD1222 dose. The chain carries TRBV4-1 and TRBJ2-1; D ambiguous. Here the CDR3 DNA reads TGCGCCAGCAGCCAAGTTGGGAAAAGCTCCTACAATGAGCAGTTCTTC. Protein: CASSQVGKSSYNEQFF.